This T cell receptor beta chain was captured by sequencing in a study of T cell changes during pregnancy in multiple sclerosis (dated by TCRdb to the late 2010s). Broadly, across the study: Changes in the T cell repertoire over the course of pregnancy were examined in this study in women with multiple sclerosis.

V is shortened by 1 base, J by 3 bases, and the region joining them spans 10 bases. The germline V gene (reference sequence) gives CDR1 as SEHNR and CDR2 as FQNEAQ. Including the terminal cysteine and phenylalanine, the CDR3 comprises 15 residues. The kept DNA is CDR3 alone, 45 bases in frame from the first base. Library preparation was by the immunoSEQ multiplex PCR assay. The immuneACCESS repertoire file appears here via TCRdb, limited to in-frame rearrangements. These files lack a portion of the clones; in checked studies, under half of the deficit traces to unresolved V genes, and the cause of the others is not known. This sample holds about 28,000 clones; approximately 90% were observed only once. The ten biggest clones cover more than 5.5% of the sample. Comment on this clone: The antigen it recognizes is unknown. One base away there is no much larger clone; base qualities are not given.

The material sequenced was CD8+ T cells from peripheral blood mononuclear cells, taken before pregnancy. The sequence joins TRBV7-9 to TRBJ1-5; TRBD1 could be the D gene, as 6 bases match. The receptor comes from a female donor with multiple sclerosis, enrolled in a pregnancy study. The CDR3 protein is CASSLGDKHNQPQHF. The sequenced DNA is TGTGCCAGCAGCTTAGGGGACAAGCACAATCAGCCCCAGCATTTT.